The 3 T cell receptor beta chains listed next were all sequenced from one sample in a study of regulatory T cells in long-lasting Graves disease (TCRdb year 2021). Library creation used multiplex PCR. The sequencer listed for this sample is Illumina HiSeq 4000. CDR3 regions were amplified by Arm-PCR with iRepertoire HTBI primers to construct TCR beta libraries. TCRdb reran the public reads through fastp at Q25 and MiXCR, keeping productive beta chains. CDR3 protein sequences are deduplicated, and each keeps its most common genes and DNA. Across this sample there are about 430,000 distinct CDR3 sequences, with 21% seen only once. The ten largest clones take up roughly an eighth of the sample. The meaning of the sample's time point label: persistent/refractory GD, antithyroid drugs over 5 years with positive TRAb. For both TCR sequencing and RNA sequencing, RNA was extracted from PBMCs using TRIzol.

Sequencing used peripheral blood mononuclear cells (PBMCs), obtained when the disease was refractory, from a patient treated with antithyroid drugs. Receptors were obtained from a female donor with Graves disease.

The table lists this clonotype with many counts. This chain joins TRBV28 and TRBJ1-3; unclear D gene. Per the germline V gene, CDR1 is MDHEN and CDR2 is SYDVKM. The CDR3 totals 15 residues. V was cut by 5 bases and J by 0 bases, with 11 bases left in between. The CDR3 coding sequence is TGTGCCAGCAGTCAGATCGCGTTCTCTGGAAACACCATATATTTT. It encodes CASSQIAFSGNTIYF. Full variable domain (remainder filled in from reference TRBV28 and TRBJ1-3): DVKVTQSSRYLVKRTGEKVFLECVQDMDHENMFWYRQDPGLGLRLIYFSYDVKMKEKGDIPEGYSVSREKKERFSLILESASTNQTSMYLCASSQIAFSGNTIYFGEGSWLTVV.

As DNA, the CDR3 is TGTGCCAGCAGCCACCCGTGGAACACTGAAGCTTTCTTT. It specifies CASSHPWNTEAFF. The chain has TRBV28 and TRBJ1-1, with D unresolved. The CDR3 is 13 residues long. Per the germline V gene, CDR1 is MDHEN and CDR2 is SYDVKM. V lost 6 bases and J lost 1, with 9 bases in between.

The table lists this clonotype with many counts. In nucleotides, the CDR3 is TGTGCCAGCAGCCAAGGGCAGCGGGAGGTTTCCTACGAGCAGTACTTC. It encodes CASSQGQREVSYEQYF. The chain has TRBV3-1 and TRBJ2-7, with 9 bases aligning to TRBD2. Germline lookup yields CDR1 LGHDT and CDR2 YNNKEL (reference sequence). The CDR3 length is 16 residues. The junction had 5 bases not matched to a gene; V was cut back by 1 base and J by 1 base.